The 23 T cell receptor beta chains below come from one sample, sequenced in a study of blood T cells in healthy people across ages. Alongside a J-beta primer mix, a sample-barcoded 5' primer served in a second PCR lasting roughly 7 to 12 cycles. Using its own MiXCR run on the 5' RACE reads, TCRdb lists one record per CDR3 protein. The sample lists fewer than 2,000,000 distinct CDR3 sequences, about 32% occurring once. Sequenced material: blood. Source of these receptors: a woman aged 25 to 45 in good health.

J is TRBJ2-7 and V is TRBV15; TRBD2 matches 13 bases. CDR1 is LNHNV and CDR2 is YYDKDF in the germline V gene (reference sequence). V trimming: 1 base; J trimming: 0 bases; junction bases outside the gene matches: 6. The CDR3 is 18 residues long. CDR3 protein: CATSRGLAGGPSSYEQYF. Here the CDR3 DNA reads TGTGCCACCAGCAGAGGACTAGCGGGGGGCCCGAGCTCCTACGAGCAGTACTTC.

Note on this clonotype: One end of the junction varies from germline; a read error may be responsible. V and J are TRBV9 and TRBJ2-7, with TRBD2 identical over 9 bases. Per germline, CDR1 SGDLS and CDR2 YYNGEE. The CDR3 extends over 16 amino acids. DNA of the CDR3: TGTGTCAGCAGCGTAGAGGCCAGCGGGGGGTACTACGAGCAGTACTTC. Protein sequence: CVSSVEASGGYYEQYF.

This clonotype has more than one count but fewer than ten. The rearrangement joins TRBV7-2 to TRBJ2-1, with 10 bases lining up with TRBD2. This CDR3 comprises 19 residues. Germline CDR1 SGHTA, CDR2 FQGNSA. J was trimmed by 0 bases and V by 1 base; bases with no gene match: 9. The CDR3 nucleotides read TGTGCCAGCAGCTTAGGCCAGCGGGGGGGCGGCGTCTCCTACAATGAGCAGTTCTTC. Its translation is CASSLGQRGGGVSYNEQFF.

V gene TRBV4-1 combines with J gene TRBJ2-2; no reliable D call. V gave up 0 bases and J gave up 6 bases, with 8 bases separating them. CDR3 length: 14 amino acids. CDR1 and CDR2 (germline): MGHRA, YSYEKL. Here the CDR3 DNA reads TGCGCCAGCAGCCAAGAGCCGATCGCCGGGGAGCTGTTTTTT. It codes for CASSQEPIAGELFF.

The chain has TRBV20-1 and TRBJ1-2; no clear D. Trimming removed 2 bases at V and 4 bases at J, with 11 bases between. Germline V gene data show CDR1 as DFQATT and CDR2 as SNEGSKA (reference sequence). CDR3 length: 13 amino acids. Here the CDR3 reads CSARTTRTYGYTF. In nucleotides, the CDR3 is TGCAGTGCTAGAACGACACGAACCTATGGCTACACCTTC.

About this clonotype: Just one base apart from a much larger clone, this may be a read error. J is TRBJ2-5 and V is TRBV5-4, with D possibly TRBD1 on 5 matching bases. Germline V lookup: CDR1 SGHNT, CDR2 YYREEE (reference sequence). The V end lost 0 bases, the J end lost 11 bases, and 17 bases lay between the germline ends. This CDR3 is built from 14 residues. The CDR3 bases are TGTGCCAGCAGCTTGGACAGGTTCCCCTACGGGCAGTACTTC. Its translation is CASSLDRFPYGQYF.

The table lists this clonotype with many counts. The chain is built from TRBV29-1 and TRBJ2-3; D is unclear. The V end was cut by 7 bases, the J end by 0 bases, with 14 bases between. This CDR3 contains 14 residues. CDR1 and CDR2 from the germline V gene are SQVTM and ANQGSEA. The CDR3 sequence: CSAKISSSTDTQYF. For the CDR3, the DNA is TGCAGCGCAAAGATTTCGTCTAGCACAGATACGCAGTATTTT.

This clonotype came up a few times. This chain joins TRBV6-4 and TRBJ2-7; D perhaps matches TRBD1 (5 bases). Germline V gene lookup returns CDR1 MRHNA and CDR2 SNTAGT. The V and J ends lost 2 bases and 3 bases respectively, with 35 bases between them. This CDR3 contains 22 residues. The CDR3 DNA follows: TGTGCCAGCAGTGACAACTCGTTGTCTAGGTTGTTAAGGGAACAGGACGACTACGAGCAGTACTTC. Its protein is CASSDNSLSRLLREQDDYEQYF.

About this clonotype itself: Compared with germline, one end of the junction differs, possibly owing to a read error. The J gene is TRBJ1-1, the V gene TRBV5-1; 9 bases line up with TRBD1. The CDR3 is 17 residues long. The germline V gene encodes CDR1 SGHRS and CDR2 YFSETQ. CDR3: CAGSLDRGLPANTEAFF. For the CDR3, the DNA is TGCGCCGGCAGCTTGGACAGGGGACTTCCCGCTAACACTGAAGCTTTCTTT. The variable domain in full, with the rest retrieved from reference TRBV5-1 and TRBJ1-1, is KAGVTQTPRYLIKTRGQQVTLSCSPISGHRSVSWYQQTPGQGLQFLFEYFSETQRNKGNFPGRFSGRQFSNSRSEMNVSTLELGDSALYLCAGSLDRGLPANTEAFFGQGTRLTVV.

This chain connects TRBV20-1 to TRBJ1-5; TRBD1 agrees at 12 bases. J gave up 6 bases and V 5 bases, and 5 bases lay outside the gene matches. Germline V lookup: CDR1 DFQATT, CDR2 SNEGSKA (reference sequence). The CDR3 contains 14 residues. For the CDR3, the DNA is TGCAGTGCTTGGGGACAGGGGGCGGGTCAGCCCCAGCATTTT. Encoded protein: CSAWGQGAGQPQHF.

The chain links TRBV12-3 or TRBV12-4 to TRBJ1-1, with a possible D match to TRBD1 (5 bases). Trimming stripped 1 base from V and 0 bases from J, with 12 bases between. The CDR3 consists of 16 residues. The CDR3 DNA reads TGTGCCAGCAGTTTAGGGACAACCCCCATGAACACTGAAGCTTTCTTT. Translated: CASSLGTTPMNTEAFF.

The V gene is TRBV27, the J gene TRBJ1-6; 9 nucleotides agree with TRBD1. The germline V gene encodes CDR1 MNHEY and CDR2 SMNVEV (reference sequence). Germline trimming cut 6 bases from V and 5 bases from J; bases unmatched to any gene: 2. This CDR3 is built from 14 residues. CDR3: CASRRTGDNSPLHF. CDR3 sequence (DNA): TGTGCCAGCAGACGGACAGGGGATAATTCACCCCTCCACTTT.

This chain joins TRBV4-1 and TRBJ2-6, with D possibly being TRBD1 (6 bases). The CDR3 has 16 residues. V was cut by 3 bases and J by 3 bases, with 12 bases left in between. Germline V gene sequence: CDR1 MGHRA, CDR2 YSYEKL. The CDR3 sequence is CASSHGPGDGANVLTF. In DNA, the CDR3 is TGCGCCAGCAGCCATGGCCCAGGGGATGGGGCCAACGTCCTGACTTTC.

The sample holds a few counts of this clonotype. V and J are TRBV2 and TRBJ1-2; D uncertain. This CDR3 comprises 15 residues. Germline CDR1 and CDR2: SNHLY and FYNNEI. The germline V and J ends were trimmed by 2 bases and 0 bases, with 10 bases remaining between them. The CDR3 DNA sequence: TGTGCCAGCAGTGAATCCCCCCTTACTAACTATGGCTACACCTTC. It specifies CASSESPLTNYGYTF.

This chain connects TRBV5-1 to TRBJ1-6, with D hard to call. Germline loops: CDR1 SGHRS, CDR2 YFSETQ. This CDR3 region has 16 residues. The V end lost 0 bases, the J end lost 0 bases, and 7 bases lay between the germline ends. The CDR3 reads CASSLAASSYNSPLHF. The CDR3 nucleotides read TGCGCCAGCAGCTTGGCCGCGAGCTCCTATAATTCACCCCTCCACTTT.

A remark on this clonotype: At one boundary the junction diverges from the germline segment, which might be a read error. The rearrangement joins TRBV4-1 to TRBJ1-5; 9 bases line up with TRBD1. The V gene's germline CDR1 is MGHRA and CDR2 YSYEKL. The CDR3 length is 15 residues. DNA for the CDR3: TGTGCCAGCAGTTCGCCGGGACAGGGCGGTCAGCCCCAGCATTTT. Translation: CASSSPGQGGQPQHF.

The chain couples TRBV9 to TRBJ2-7; 7 positions match TRBD1. The CDR3 is 16 amino acids. V shed 1 base and J 5 bases; nucleotides not matched to a gene: 12. Germline V gene sequence: CDR1 SGDLS, CDR2 YYNGEE. The CDR3 coding sequence is TGTGCCAGCAGCGTACAATTGACAGGGAATGTCGACGAGCAGTACTTC. It translates to CASSVQLTGNVDEQYF.

This clonotype was picked up a small number of times. The rearrangement joins TRBV7-9 to TRBJ2-3; 7 positions agree with TRBD1. The CDR3 spans 15 residues. With 3 bases clipped from V and 1 base from J, the junction kept 4 bases outside the gene matches. Germline V CDR1 and CDR2: SEHNR, FQNEAQ (reference sequence). CDR3 nucleotides: TGTGCCAGCAGCTTCGGGACAGTACGCACAGATACGCAGTATTTT. Amino acids: CASSFGTVRTDTQYF.

The rearrangement joins TRBV12-3 or TRBV12-4 to TRBJ2-5; D possibly uses TRBD1 or TRBD2 (5 bases each). The end of the DNA is better explained by TRBJ2-7, so the J call may be wrong. The CDR3 length is 14 residues. The DNA of the CDR3 is TGTGCCAGCAGTGTAGACGGCAGGGCGGGCGAGCAGTACTTC. It encodes CASSVDGRAGEQYF.

For this clonotype: Given a much more abundant clone one base away, this may be a read error. The V and J genes are TRBV29-1 and TRBJ1-2, with TRBD1 identical over 7 bases. Trimming took 7 bases from V and 4 from J; bases not matched to a gene: 6. Per germline, CDR1 SQVTM and CDR2 ANQGSEA. This CDR3 spans 12 amino acids. The DNA of the CDR3 is TGCAGCGCGGGGACAGAGGCCTATGGCTACACCTTC. As protein: CSAGTEAYGYTF.

This clonotype was counted between two and nine times. This rearrangement joins TRBV4-2 to TRBJ1-1; D not resolved. This CDR3 is 16 amino acids long. V lost 0 bases to trimming and J lost 5 bases, with 16 bases between them. Germline CDR1 LGHNA, CDR2 YNFKEQ. The CDR3 loop reads CASSQDASRVGTEAFF. In DNA, the CDR3 is TGTGCCAGCAGCCAAGACGCGAGCCGGGTTGGGACTGAAGCTTTCTTT.

This clonotype showed up just a few times. The chain carries TRBV7-6 and TRBJ2-7; TRBD2 aligns across 9 bases. CDR1 SGHVS and CDR2 FNYEAQ come from the germline V gene. Losses at the gene ends were 5 bases for V and 7 bases for J; bases not matched to a gene: 15. The CDR3 totals 16 residues. The CDR3 spells CASSPGIAGGPREQYF. The CDR3 nucleotides are TGTGCCAGCAGCCCAGGGATTGCGGGAGGGCCCCGGGAGCAGTACTTC.

V and J are TRBV6-2 or TRBV6-3 and TRBJ2-5, with 9 bases matching TRBD1. The end of the DNA fits TRBJ2-7 better, so the J call may be wrong. The CDR3 is 15 amino acids. CDR1 MNHEY and CDR2 SVGEGT come from the germline V gene. CDR3: CASSYQDRGAHEQYF. For the CDR3, the DNA is TGTGCCAGCAGTTACCAGGACAGGGGCGCCCACGAGCAGTACTTC.